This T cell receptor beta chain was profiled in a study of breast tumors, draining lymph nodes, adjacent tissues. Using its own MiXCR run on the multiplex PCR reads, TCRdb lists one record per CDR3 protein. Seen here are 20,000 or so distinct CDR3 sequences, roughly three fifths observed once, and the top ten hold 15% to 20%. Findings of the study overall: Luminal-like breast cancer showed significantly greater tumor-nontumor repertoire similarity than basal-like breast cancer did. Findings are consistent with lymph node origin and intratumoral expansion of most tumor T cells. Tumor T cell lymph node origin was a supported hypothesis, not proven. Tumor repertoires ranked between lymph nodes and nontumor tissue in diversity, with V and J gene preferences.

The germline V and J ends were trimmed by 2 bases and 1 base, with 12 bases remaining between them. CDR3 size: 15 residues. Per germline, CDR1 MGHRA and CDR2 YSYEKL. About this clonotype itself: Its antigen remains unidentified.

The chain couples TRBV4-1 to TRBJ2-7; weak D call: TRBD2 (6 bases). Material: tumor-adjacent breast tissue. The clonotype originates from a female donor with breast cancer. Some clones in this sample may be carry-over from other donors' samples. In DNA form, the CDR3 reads TGCGCCAGCAGCCAACGCAACGGGGGATCCTACGAGCAGTACTTC. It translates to CASSQRNGGSYEQYF.